Below, 23 T cell receptor beta chains from the same sample are listed, as sequenced in a study of blood T cells in healthy people across ages. A J-beta primer mix and a sample-barcoded 5' primer were used in a second PCR of roughly 7 to 12 cycles. MiXCR, applied by TCRdb to the 5' RACE reads, yields one record per CDR3 protein. Of over 1,200,000 distinct CDR3 sequences in the sample, approximately 59% were seen once. The sequenced sample consisted of blood. The receptors here all came from a man younger than 35 in good health.

The chain links TRBV4-3 to TRBJ2-1; D might be TRBD1 (6 bases). V shed 4 bases and J shed 7 bases, with 35 bases lying between them. The germline V gene encodes CDR1 LGHNA and CDR2 YSLEER. This CDR3 region has 21 residues. The chain's CDR3 is CASSRTPGVRGLGAGSNEQFF. DNA of the CDR3: TGCGCCAGCAGCCGGACCCCAGGGGTGCGCGGCTTAGGGGCCGGTTCGAATGAGCAGTTCTTC.

The chain couples TRBV7-6 to TRBJ1-1; no firm D call. The CDR3 has 14 residues. Germline V gives CDR1 SGHVS, CDR2 FNYEAQ. Between the trimmed V and J ends, which lost 1 base and 4 bases, there was a span of 10 bases. The CDR3 sequence is CASSLVVGGTEAFF. The CDR3 region has the DNA TGTGCCAGCAGCTTAGTCGTGGGTGGCACTGAAGCTTTCTTT.

The genes are TRBV7-9 and TRBJ2-4; D gene ambiguous. The CDR3 runs to 13 residues. V shed 1 base and J shed 3 bases, with 4 bases lying between them. The germline V gene has CDR1 SEHNR and CDR2 FQNEAQ (reference sequence). CDR3 protein: CASSLGRKNIQYF. CDR3 sequence (DNA): TGTGCCAGCAGCTTAGGTCGCAAAAACATTCAGTACTTC.

V is TRBV18 and J is TRBJ2-1, with 7 bases identical to TRBD1. The DNA end is a closer match to TRBJ2-7, so the J assignment may be wrong. CDR1 is KGHSH and CDR2 is LQKENI in the germline V gene. This CDR3 is built from 14 residues. The CDR3 here is CASSRGQTVNEQYF. The CDR3 DNA sequence: TGTGCCAGCTCACGGGGACAGACGGTAAATGAGCAGTACTTC.

This clonotype was seen more than once but under ten times. The chain is built from TRBV6-6 and TRBJ2-1; 14 bases match TRBD2. V lost 7 bases, J lost 2 bases, and 7 bases stayed unmatched. The CDR3 covers 17 residues. Germline CDR1 MNHNY, CDR2 SVGAGI (reference sequence). The CDR3, as DNA: TGTGCCAGCACCATGACTAGCGGGGGGGGAACCTACAATGAGCAGTTCTTC. This encodes CASTMTSGGGTYNEQFF.

V is TRBV28 and J is TRBJ2-5, with 10 bases lining up with TRBD1. Germline CDR1 MDHEN, CDR2 SYDVKM. V shed 9 bases and J 5 bases; nucleotides not matched to a gene: 6. This CDR3 comprises 13 residues. This chain's CDR3 is CARRQGAAETQYF. The CDR3 DNA follows: TGTGCCAGAAGACAGGGGGCGGCGGAGACCCAGTACTTC. Looking up the rest from reference TRBV28 and TRBJ2-5 gives the full variable domain: DVKVTQSSRYLVKRTGEKVFLECVQDMDHENMFWYRQDPGLGLRLIYFSYDVKMKEKGDIPEGYSVSREKKERFSLILESASTNQTSMYLCARRQGAAETQYFGPGTRLLVL.

This clonotype was observed a few times. As DNA, the CDR3 is TGCAGCGTTGGATATAAATTGGGGAAACCCTACGAGCAGTACTTC. Protein sequence: CSVGYKLGKPYEQYF. This sequence joins TRBV29-1 and TRBJ2-7, with D uncertain. Looked up from germline, CDR1 is SQVTM and CDR2 is ANQGSEA. This CDR3 is 15 amino acids long. With 4 bases removed from V and 2 bases from J, the gap between germline ends came to 18 bases.

This clonotype was observed a single time. V and J are TRBV6-5 and TRBJ2-5, with D perhaps TRBD2 (6 bases). This CDR3 spans 12 amino acids. Germline V gene lookup returns CDR1 MNHEY and CDR2 SVGAGI. V dropped 2 bases and J dropped 11 bases, with 12 bases sitting between them. CDR3 DNA sequence: TGTGCCAGCAGTTACGGAGGGTGGGAGCAGTACTTC. Translating it yields CASSYGGWEQYF.

The rearrangement links TRBV27 to TRBJ2-5, with D perhaps TRBD2 (6 bases). The V gene's germline CDR1 is MNHEY and CDR2 SMNVEV (reference sequence). CDR3 length: 18 residues. Deletions cut 5 bases from V and 4 bases from J, with 26 bases between. As DNA, the CDR3 is TGTGCCAGCAGTCTCGGGTCCTCTTACCGCGGGGTTCGAGAGACCCAGTACTTC. Translating gives CASSLGSSYRGVRETQYF.

The chain uses TRBV4-1 and TRBJ1-1; unclear D gene. CDR3 length: 14 amino acids. Trimming removed 0 bases from V and 5 bases from J, with 10 bases in between. Germline V gene lookup returns CDR1 MGHRA and CDR2 YSYEKL. DNA for the CDR3: TGCGCCAGCAGCCAAGACTTGGCGGGGACTGAAGCTTTCTTT. Translated, it gives CASSQDLAGTEAFF.

The chain joins TRBV6-5 to TRBJ2-7; D unresolved. Germline V gene lookup returns CDR1 MNHEY and CDR2 SVGAGI. The CDR3 spans 11 residues. V lost 4 bases and J 6 bases, leaving 7 bases between the germline ends. The DNA of the CDR3 is TGTGCCAGCAGTTCCCCCGCCGAGCAGTACTTC. It translates to CASSSPAEQYF.

CDR3 coding DNA: TGTGCCAGCAGGGAGACAGCGAATGGCGGGCAGTACTTC. It translates to CASRETANGGQYF. The V gene is TRBV6-6, the J gene TRBJ2-5; D possibly uses TRBD1 or TRBD2 (5 bases each). The CDR3 is 13 amino acids. The germline V gene encodes CDR1 MNHNY and CDR2 SVGAGI (reference sequence). V was trimmed by 6 bases and J by 11 bases, leaving 19 bases between them.

The chain links TRBV7-9 to TRBJ2-5; D is possibly TRBD2 (6 bases). CDR1 and CDR2 (germline): SEHNR, FQNEAQ (reference sequence). This CDR3 region has 15 residues. V lost 5 bases and J lost 5, with 18 bases in between. The CDR3 DNA is TGTGCCAGCAGCGGACGCCGGCGGGGTCCGGAGACCCAGTACTTC. Protein product: CASSGRRRGPETQYF.

The table lists this clonotype with a few counts. The V gene is TRBV4-3, the J gene TRBJ2-4; D gene uncertain. Germline-derived CDR1 and CDR2 are LGHNA and YSLEER. The CDR3 length is 15 residues. V was shortened by 0 bases and J by 6 bases, with 12 bases between the two germline ends. The CDR3: CASSQDQRLGNIQYF. The CDR3 DNA follows: TGCGCCAGCAGCCAAGATCAACGTTTGGGAAACATTCAGTACTTC.

This clonotype was counted a few times. V usage is TRBV28 and J usage is TRBJ1-4; 7 bases fit TRBD1. V trimming: 2 bases; J trimming: 6 bases; junction bases outside the gene matches: 6. CDR1 and CDR2 from the germline V gene are MDHEN and SYDVKM. The length of the CDR3 is 15 residues. CDR3 DNA: TGTGCCAGCAGTTTAGCCGGGACAGCGGATGAAAAACTGTTTTTT. This gives the protein CASSLAGTADEKLFF.

The V call is TRBV4-1, the J call TRBJ2-1; 8 bases align to TRBD1. The end of the DNA aligns better with TRBJ2-7, so the J call may be wrong. The CDR3 totals 17 residues. Germline loops: CDR1 MGHRA, CDR2 YSYEKL. In DNA form, the CDR3 reads TGCGCCAGCAGCTCCAAACCGACAGGGGAGTCCTACAATGAGCAGTACTTC. Amino acids: CASSSKPTGESYNEQYF.

V gene TRBV5-5 combines with J gene TRBJ2-7, with D perhaps given as TRBD1 or TRBD2 (5 bases each). In germline, CDR1 is SGHKS, CDR2 YYEKEE (reference sequence). V was clipped by 6 bases and J by 6 bases, with 19 bases between them. The CDR3 has 14 amino acids. Written as DNA, the CDR3 is TGTGCCAGCATCCGGGGACCTGGGGACGGCGAGCAGTACTTC. Amino acid sequence: CASIRGPGDGEQYF.

On this clonotype itself: Mismatch with germline at one junction end may stem from a read error. The chain combines TRBV29-1 with TRBJ2-7, with TRBD1 as a possible D gene (5 bases). The CDR3 has 12 amino acids. CDR1 is SQVTM and CDR2 is ANQGSEA in the germline V gene. The CDR3 protein is CSAQGVTYERYF. In DNA form, the CDR3 reads TGCAGCGCCCAAGGGGTAACCTACGAGCGGTACTTC.

This clonotype was recorded only once. The J gene is TRBJ1-2, the V gene TRBV6-1; no clear D. This CDR3 comprises 15 residues. Germline CDR1 and CDR2: MNHNS and SASEGT. Trimming took off 0 bases at V and 2 bases at J, with 10 bases between the two ends. CDR3 nucleotide sequence: TGTGCCAGCAGTGAAGCGGTGAACGGCAACTATGGCTACACCTTC. This sequence encodes CASSEAVNGNYGYTF.

The gene calls are TRBV7-2 and TRBJ1-1, with a possible D match to TRBD1 (6 bases). V was clipped by 5 bases and J by 8 bases, with 21 bases between them. Per the germline V gene, CDR1 is SGHTA and CDR2 is FQGNSA. This CDR3 is built from 15 residues. The CDR3 protein is CASSTAGTTHKEAFF. The CDR3 nucleotides read TGTGCCAGCAGCACCGCCGGGACAACCCATAAGGAAGCTTTCTTT.

The chain recombines TRBV5-6 with TRBJ1-2; D gene ambiguous. V was trimmed by 3 bases and J by 6 bases, leaving 9 bases between them. The CDR3 runs 12 residues. CDR1 is SGHDT and CDR2 is YYEEEE in the germline V gene. This CDR3 is CASSSNKDGYTF. CDR3 DNA sequence: TGTGCCAGCAGCTCTAACAAGGATGGCTACACCTTC.

The chain couples TRBV4-1 to TRBJ2-7; D not resolved. V was trimmed by 0 bases and J by 2 bases, leaving 5 bases between them. The CDR3 is 13 amino acids. The V gene's germline CDR1 is MGHRA and CDR2 YSYEKL. Here the CDR3 reads CASSQETTYEQYF. As DNA, the CDR3 is TGCGCCAGCAGCCAAGAAACGACCTACGAGCAGTACTTC.

This sequence joins TRBV7-9 and TRBJ2-7; D uncertain. Gene TRBJ2-5 matches the end of the DNA better, so the J call may be wrong. This CDR3 has 13 amino acids. The V gene's germline CDR1 is SEHNR and CDR2 FQNEAQ (reference sequence). The CDR3 DNA sequence: TGTGCCAGCAGTCCAAGTAAACTTAAGACCCAGTACTTC. Translating gives CASSPSKLKTQYF.